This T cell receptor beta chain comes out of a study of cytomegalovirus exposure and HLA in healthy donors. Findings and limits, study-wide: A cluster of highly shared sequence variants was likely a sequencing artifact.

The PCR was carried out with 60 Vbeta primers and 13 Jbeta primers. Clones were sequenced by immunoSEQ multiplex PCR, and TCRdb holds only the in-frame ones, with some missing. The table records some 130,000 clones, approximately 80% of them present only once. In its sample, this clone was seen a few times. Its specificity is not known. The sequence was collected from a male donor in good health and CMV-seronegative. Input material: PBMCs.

CDR3 coding DNA: TGTGCCACTGCCGGGACTAGCGCCTACGAGCAGTACTTC. Its protein product is CATAGTSAYEQYF. J is TRBJ2-7 and V is TRBV10-3, with 10 nucleotides matching TRBD2. J was trimmed by 2 bases and V by 10 bases; bases with no gene match: 5. The CDR3 sequence is 13 residues long. Germline-derived CDR1 and CDR2 are ENHRY and SYGVKD.